Listed here are 27 T cell receptor beta chains from one sample, sequenced in a study of shared clonotypes between healthy human individuals. Clones were read by immunoSEQ multiplex PCR, and TCRdb kept only the in-frame ones, dropping some. The table records 800,000 to 950,000 clones, 95% to 97% of them present only once. Naive CD8 cells lacked CD45RO, underwent positive selection for CCR7 and left out terminally differentiated effector memory CD45RA+ cells. The sequenced sample was naive CD8+ T cells sorted from blood. The receptors were sampled from a man younger than 45 in good health.

The chain employs TRBV11-2 and TRBJ2-7; 7 bases are a match to TRBD2. After removal of 1 base from V and 3 bases from J, the junction contained 18 bases not matched to a gene. This CDR3 has 19 residues. Per germline, CDR1 SGHAT and CDR2 FQNNGV. The CDR3 region has the DNA TGTGCCAGCAGCTTAGGGTGGCCCGAGGGGCTAGCGGAACTCTACGAGCAGTACTTC. This codes for CASSLGWPEGLAELYEQYF.

The chain recombines TRBV9 with TRBJ2-1; the match to TRBD2 covers 9 bases. The germline V gene encodes CDR1 SGDLS and CDR2 YYNGEE. There are 17 residues in the CDR3. Germline trimming cut 0 bases from V and 7 bases from J; bases unmatched to any gene: 11. The CDR3 sequence is CASSVEGAGGSRNEQFF. DNA for the CDR3: TGTGCCAGCAGCGTAGAGGGGGCGGGAGGGTCGAGGAATGAGCAGTTCTTC. Looking up the rest from reference TRBV9 and TRBJ2-1 gives the full variable domain: DSGVTQTPKHLITATGQRVTLRCSPRSGDLSVYWYQQSLDQGLQFLIQYYNGEERAKGNILERFSAQQFPDLHSELNLSSLELGDSALYFCASSVEGAGGSRNEQFFGPGTRLTVL.

This clone was seen a handful of times. Distinct nucleotide sequences in the sample also encode this CDR3. The genes are TRBV18 and TRBJ2-7, with D tentatively TRBD1 (6 bases). The V gene lost 0 bases and the J gene lost 3 bases, with 6 bases spanning the gap. The CDR3 is made up of 13 amino acids. The germline V gene encodes CDR1 KGHSH and CDR2 LQKENI. This CDR3 reads CASSPPDSYEQYF. The CDR3 DNA follows: TGTGCCAGCTCACCACCGGACAGCTACGAGCAGTACTTC. Supplemented by reference TRBV18 and TRBJ2-7, the full variable domain reads NAGVMQNPRHLVRRRGQEARLRCSPMKGHSHVYWYRQLPEEGLKFMVYLQKENIIDESGMPKERFSAEFPKEGPSILRIQQVVRGDSAAYFCASSPPDSYEQYFGPGTRLTVT.

This clone was counted once. The rearrangement links TRBV27 to TRBJ2-2; TRBD1 matches 10 bases. V lost 5 bases and J lost 6; bases outside the gene matches: 3. CDR1 MNHEY and CDR2 SMNVEV come from the germline V gene (reference sequence). This CDR3 region has 14 residues. The CDR3 sequence: CASSPGTGAGELFF. The CDR3 coding sequence is TGTGCCAGCAGTCCCGGGACAGGGGCCGGGGAGCTGTTTTTT.

This clone was recorded only once. This chain connects TRBV9 to TRBJ2-1; 9 nucleotides agree with TRBD1. Germline V gene sequence: CDR1 SGDLS, CDR2 YYNGEE. With 4 bases clipped from V and 9 bases from J, the junction kept 11 bases outside the gene matches. CDR3 length: 15 amino acids. The CDR3 is CASSPWGQGIGEQFF. As DNA, the CDR3 is TGTGCCAGCAGCCCCTGGGGACAGGGCATAGGTGAGCAGTTCTTC.

CDR3 loop: CASSLVAGAPYEQYF. Here the CDR3 DNA reads TGTGCCAGCAGCTTAGTAGCGGGAGCTCCCTACGAGCAGTACTTC. The chain couples TRBV11-2 to TRBJ2-7; 9 bases line up with TRBD2. The CDR3 is 15 amino acids. CDR1 and CDR2 (germline): SGHAT, FQNNGV. Germline trimming cut 1 base from V and 2 bases from J; bases unmatched to any gene: 3.

V gene TRBV7-9 combines with J gene TRBJ2-7; D might be TRBD1 (6 bases). The germline V and J ends were trimmed by 0 bases and 2 bases, with 11 bases remaining between them. Germline loops: CDR1 SEHNR, CDR2 FQNEAQ (reference sequence). CDR3 length equals 15 residues. CDR3 sequence: CASSLAGTTTYEQYF. The CDR3 coding sequence is TGTGCCAGCAGCTTAGCGGGGACAACAACCTACGAGCAGTACTTC.

This clone is a singleton in its sample. V gene TRBV13 combines with J gene TRBJ2-2; a weak D match, TRBD1 (7 bases). Trimming stripped 4 bases from V and 3 bases from J, with 15 bases between. CDR3 length: 16 residues. The germline gives CDR1 PRHDT, CDR2 FYEKMQ (reference sequence). The CDR3 sequence: CASSSRTGGDTGELFF. As DNA, the CDR3 is TGTGCCAGCAGCTCCCGGACAGGCGGGGACACCGGGGAGCTGTTTTTT.

The CDR3 here is CASSFSAARQGVPYEQYF. The CDR3 DNA reads as TGCGCCAGCAGCTTTAGCGCCGCCAGACAGGGCGTACCCTACGAGCAGTACTTC. The V gene is TRBV5-1, the J gene TRBJ2-7; 7 nucleotides line up with TRBD1. This CDR3 has 18 residues. Per germline, CDR1 SGHRS and CDR2 YFSETQ. Unmatched junction bases numbered 16, after V lost 2 bases and J lost 2 bases.

The rearrangement uses TRBV19 and TRBJ1-2, with 7 bases fitting TRBD1. Per germline, CDR1 LNHDA and CDR2 SQIVND (reference sequence). This CDR3 region has 14 residues. Losses at the gene ends were 3 bases for V and 4 bases for J; bases not matched to a gene: 5. The CDR3 loop reads CASSIGTVSYGYTF. The CDR3 DNA follows: TGTGCCAGTAGTATCGGGACAGTATCCTATGGCTACACCTTC.

The V gene is TRBV29-1, the J gene TRBJ1-4; no firm D call. Germline CDR1 reads SQVTM; CDR2 reads ANQGSEA. V lost 6 bases to trimming and J lost 8 bases, with 10 bases between them. The CDR3 is 11 amino acids. The DNA of the CDR3 is TGCAGCGTGGGCAACACGGAAAAACTGTTTTTT. Translated: CSVGNTEKLFF.

This clone was seen a single time. The chain uses TRBV28 and TRBJ1-4; the D is unclear. The V end lost 8 bases, the J end lost 5 bases, and 15 bases lay between the germline ends. The length of the CDR3 is 14 residues. Germline V gives CDR1 MDHEN, CDR2 SYDVKM. CDR3 nucleotide sequence: TGTGCCAGCTCGTCCCGGGTATCGAATGAAAAACTGTTTTTT. It yields the protein CASSSRVSNEKLFF.

The chain carries TRBV10-3 and TRBJ1-4, with D unclear. The germline V gene encodes CDR1 ENHRY and CDR2 SYGVKD. The CDR3 has 15 residues. Trimming cost V 3 bases and J 8 bases, with 16 bases left between them. This chain's CDR3 is CAISDPSRVGEKLFF. The CDR3, as DNA: TGTGCCATCAGTGACCCGAGTAGGGTGGGAGAAAAACTGTTTTTT.

The V and J genes are TRBV4-1 and TRBJ2-3; D is unresolved. Trimming cost V 4 bases and J 5 bases, with 13 bases left between them. Germline V CDR1 and CDR2: MGHRA, YSYEKL. This CDR3 has 14 amino acids. The CDR3 DNA is TGCGCCAGCAGCCTCAAAATGGATGGAGATACGCAGTATTTT. Translated: CASSLKMDGDTQYF.

V is TRBV15 and J is TRBJ2-5, with D possibly matching TRBD1 (6 bases). The germline V and J ends were trimmed by 1 base and 2 bases, with 11 bases remaining between them. The germline gives CDR1 LNHNV, CDR2 YYDKDF (reference sequence). This CDR3 comprises 15 residues. CDR3 nucleotides: TGTGCCACCAGCAGAGTACTTGGACAGCAAGAGACCCAGTACTTC. This gives the protein CATSRVLGQQETQYF.

The gene calls are TRBV28 and TRBJ1-1, with 7 bases fitting TRBD1. The CDR3 runs 15 residues. From germline, CDR1 is MDHEN and CDR2 SYDVKM. V dropped 6 bases and J dropped 4; count of bases not matched to a gene: 11. CDR3 in DNA: TGTGCCAGCAGGAATAATCCAGGGGGGAGCACTGAAGCTTTCTTT. It codes for CASRNNPGGSTEAFF.

This clone has just one count. This chain links TRBV7-6 with TRBJ2-1; TRBD1 is a possible D gene (6 bases). Trimming cost V 1 base and J 11 bases, with 9 bases left between them. Germline lookup yields CDR1 SGHVS and CDR2 FNYEAQ. The CDR3 runs 12 residues. The CDR3 nucleotides are TGTGCCAGCAGCTTAGAACAGGGCCAGCAGTTCTTC. Translating gives CASSLEQGQQFF.

The rearrangement uses TRBV5-1 and TRBJ1-4, with 7 nucleotides matching TRBD1. V gave up 5 bases and J gave up 2 bases; unmatched junction bases: 0. Germline CDR1 is SGHRS and CDR2 is YFSETQ. The length of the CDR3 is 13 residues. This chain's CDR3 is CASRTGTNEKLFF. CDR3 coding DNA: TGCGCCAGCAGGACAGGGACTAATGAAAAACTGTTTTTT.

The V call is TRBV6-5, the J call TRBJ2-1; D is unresolved. Looked up from germline, CDR1 is MNHEY and CDR2 is SVGAGI. The CDR3 contains 11 residues. V lost 2 bases and J lost 7, with 3 bases in between. This chain's CDR3 is CASSYMNEQFF. The CDR3 DNA sequence: TGTGCCAGCAGTTACATGAATGAGCAGTTCTTC.

The V and J genes are TRBV28 and TRBJ1-5; D possibly corresponds to TRBD1 (6 bases). Deletions cut 5 bases from V and 0 bases from J, with 17 bases between. Looked up from germline, CDR1 is MDHEN and CDR2 is SYDVKM. This CDR3 contains 17 residues. Here the CDR3 DNA reads TGTGCCAGCAGTGCGGACAGATGGGAATATAGCAATCAGCCCCAGCATTTT. Its protein product is CASSADRWEYSNQPQHF.

This clone showed up just once. The rearrangement links TRBV4-3 to TRBJ2-7; 9 bases fit TRBD2. The V and J ends lost 1 base and 0 bases, in that order; junction bases with no gene match: 7. Per the germline V gene, CDR1 is LGHNA and CDR2 is YSLEER. The CDR3 is made up of 17 amino acids. The CDR3 nucleotides read TGCGCCAGCAGCCAAGGGCTAGCGGGAACAAACTCCTACGAGCAGTACTTC. Translated: CASSQGLAGTNSYEQYF.

This clone was recorded a few times. The chain couples TRBV5-1 to TRBJ2-3; D assignment may be TRBD1 or TRBD2 (6 bases each). The CDR3 is 14 amino acids. Germline V lookup: CDR1 SGHRS, CDR2 YFSETQ. Trimming removed 4 bases at V and 6 bases at J, with 15 bases between. The CDR3 here is CASSPLGGRDTQYF. CDR3 nucleotide sequence: TGCGCCAGCAGCCCCCTCGGGGGCCGGGATACGCAGTATTTT.

The V call is TRBV5-1, the J call TRBJ2-7, with D perhaps matching TRBD1 (5 bases). Germline values: CDR1 SGHRS, CDR2 YFSETQ. The CDR3 totals 13 residues. Trimming stripped 1 base from V and 5 bases from J, with 10 bases between. DNA for the CDR3: TGCGCCAGCAGCTTGCAGGGCGCGGACGAGCAGTACTTC. It encodes CASSLQGADEQYF.

In nucleotides, the CDR3 is TGTGCCAGCAGTTTGGGTGGGACGGGCGTCTATGGCTACACCTTC. Translation: CASSLGGTGVYGYTF. The J gene is TRBJ1-2, the V gene TRBV27; TRBD1 is a possible D gene (5 bases). The CDR3 has 15 amino acids. Trimming removed 3 bases at V and 4 bases at J, with 15 bases between. In germline, CDR1 is MNHEY, CDR2 SMNVEV (reference sequence).

The J gene is TRBJ2-7, the V gene TRBV4-1; tentative D call: TRBD1 (6 bases). Germline CDR1 reads MGHRA; CDR2 reads YSYEKL. CDR3 length: 14 amino acids. With 5 bases removed from V and 2 bases from J, the gap between germline ends came to 13 bases. The CDR3 region has the DNA TGCGCCAGCAGCGGGGTCGGACAGACCTACGAGCAGTACTTC. It specifies CASSGVGQTYEQYF.

This chain links TRBV11-2 with TRBJ2-3, with TRBD2 matching 7 bases. Per the germline V gene, CDR1 is SGHAT and CDR2 is FQNNGV. The length of the CDR3 is 15 residues. V trimming: 2 bases; J trimming: 0 bases; junction bases outside the gene matches: 2. CDR3 bases: TGTGCCAGCAGCTTATTCGGGAGGAGCACAGATACGCAGTATTTT. Its protein product is CASSLFGRSTDTQYF.

V gene TRBV7-9 combines with J gene TRBJ1-4, with D hard to call. This CDR3 comprises 15 residues. Trimming removed 6 bases at V and 6 bases at J, with 17 bases between. CDR1 and CDR2 from the germline V gene are SEHNR and FQNEAQ (reference sequence). The CDR3 spells CASSRHGGFDEKLFF. The CDR3 DNA sequence: TGTGCCAGCAGTCGACACGGAGGCTTCGATGAAAAACTGTTTTTT. Variable domain in full (rest from reference TRBV7-9 and TRBJ1-4): DTGVSQNPRHKITKRGQNVTFRCDPISEHNRLYWYRQTLGQGPEFLTYFQNEAQLEKSRLLSDRFSAERPKGSFSTLEIQRTEQGDSAMYLCASSRHGGFDEKLFFGSGTQLSVL.